This record covers a single T cell receptor beta chain. This clonotype showed up just a few times. Its binding antigen is unknown. The junction does not match germline at one end; this may be a read error. CDR1 and CDR2 are read off the germline V gene as SGHRS and YFSETQ. Counted from cysteine to phenylalanine, this CDR3 has 14 amino acids. CDR3 DNA is the only sequence kept; it has 42 bases, read in frame from the first base. This record comes from a study of CD8 T cells in ankylosing spondylitis (dated by TCRdb to about 2017). In the study overall: T cell receptor beta repertoires were profiled in healthy donors and ankylosing spondylitis patients so that disease-linked TCR variants could be found. The full study cohort was made up of about 24 ankylosing spondylitis patients and 108 healthy donors. Peripheral blood samples were taken, and synovial fluid was additionally collected from ankylosing spondylitis patients.

What the authors observed across the whole study: According to the report, matched synovial fluid samples from ankylosing spondylitis patients were significantly enriched for the disease-linked clones. Some TCR beta motif variants had previously been reported in synovial fluid and blood of reactive arthritis patients, which suggested common disease-initiation mechanisms. The disease-linked clones showed a CD8+ phenotype and occurred at relatively low frequencies in peripheral blood. Blood from ankylosing spondylitis patients appeared to be characterized by a TCR beta motif made up of several highly homologous amino acid variants.

This sample was sequenced with an Illumina HiSeq 2500. Quantitative 5'-RACE with molecular barcodes was the method used to prepare the TCR beta libraries. On the authors' methods: A new computational method based on a probabilistic model of VDJ rearrangement was used to identify disease-linked TCR variants. TCRdb reanalyzed the raw reads on its own, using fastp at Q25 for trimming and MiXCR for clone calling, and kept in-frame beta chains. Identical CDR3 protein sequences are pooled into one entry, listed with their most common genes and DNA. Here the V and J calls rest on TCRdb's processing, not on the authors' analysis. This sample gives 300,000 to 400,000 distinct CDR3 sequences in total; about a fifth of them show up just once. Roughly 16% of the sample is taken by the ten largest.

The sample was blood, either unsorted or a sorted T cell fraction (not recorded which). The V gene is TRBV5-1 and the J gene is TRBJ2-6; 7 central nucleotides agree with TRBD1. This TCR was sampled from a male donor with ankylosing spondylitis. The DNA sequence is given as TGCGCCAGCAGCCGGGACCAGGGGGTCAACGTCCTGACTTTC. Protein translation: CASSRDQGVNVLTF. Where the CDR3 stops, the reference TRBV5-1 and TRBJ2-6 genes take over; the full variable domain is KAGVTQTPRYLIKTRGQQVTLSCSPISGHRSVSWYQQTPGQGLQFLFEYFSETQRNKGNFPGRFSGRQFSNSRSEMNVSTLELGDSALYLCASSRDQGVNVLTFGAGSRLTVL.